The 13 T cell receptor beta chains in this list originate from one sample, sequenced in a study of shared T cell receptors in the human thymus. The repertoire was sequenced with immunoSEQ multiplex PCR; TCRdb's copy has only in-frame clones and lacks some. The sample shows roughly 560,000 clones, 75% to 85% of them seen only once. This same sample was also taken into another study, of human thymus T cells.

The sample taken for sequencing was thymocytes. The receptors stem from a boy in the first two years of life with a congenital heart defect.

This clone was counted between two and nine times. This rearrangement joins TRBV4-2 to TRBJ2-7; 8 positions agree with TRBD1. Germline lookup yields CDR1 LGHNA and CDR2 YNFKEQ. Unmatched junction bases numbered 5, after V lost 3 bases and J lost 1 base. The CDR3 consists of 15 residues. CDR3: CASSQQGQVSYEQYF. In nucleotides, the CDR3 is TGTGCCAGCAGCCAGCAGGGACAGGTATCCTACGAGCAGTACTTC.

The V gene is TRBV4-1, the J gene TRBJ2-7; 7 bases are shared with TRBD2. CDR3 length: 16 amino acids. The germline V gene encodes CDR1 MGHRA and CDR2 YSYEKL. The junction had 9 bases not matched to a gene; V was cut back by 0 bases and J by 4 bases. DNA for the CDR3: TGCGCCAGCAGCCAAGATTCCCAGGCCGGGAGGTACGAGCAGTACTTC. It translates to CASSQDSQAGRYEQYF.

This rearrangement joins TRBV28 to TRBJ2-7, with a tentative D call TRBD2 (7 bases). From germline, CDR1 is MDHEN and CDR2 SYDVKM. The V and J ends lost 7 bases and 6 bases respectively, with 13 bases between them. This CDR3 contains 12 residues. This CDR3 is CASTARGLEQYF. The CDR3 nucleotides read TGTGCCAGCACCGCGCGGGGGCTCGAGCAGTACTTC.

The V call is TRBV19, the J call TRBJ2-1, with 7 bases lining up with TRBD2. The ends lost 5 bases at V and 4 bases at J; junction bases unmatched: 14. The V gene's germline CDR1 is LNHDA and CDR2 SQIVND (reference sequence). The CDR3 loop spans 17 amino acids. The CDR3 loop is CASSAPHGSGRYNEQFF. CDR3 nucleotide sequence: TGTGCCAGTAGTGCCCCCCATGGTAGCGGGCGATACAATGAGCAGTTCTTC.

This clone has a single count. This chain links TRBV7-9 with TRBJ2-7; weak D call: TRBD1 (6 bases). This CDR3 region has 19 residues. Germline CDR1 is SEHNR and CDR2 is FQNEAQ (reference sequence). Trimming cost V 7 bases and J 4 bases, with 32 bases left between them. In nucleotides, the CDR3 is TGTGCCAGCACCCTGTCCGAGGGACCCGGGACACCAGTTTCGTACGAGCAGTACTTC. Translation gives CASTLSEGPGTPVSYEQYF.

The chain recombines TRBV2 with TRBJ1-2, with D possibly being TRBD1 (6 bases). CDR3 size: 15 residues. The V end lost 2 bases, the J end lost 1 base, and 11 bases lay between the germline ends. Germline loops: CDR1 SNHLY, CDR2 FYNNEI. CDR3 protein: CASSEPAGVNYGYTF. CDR3 sequence (DNA): TGTGCCAGCAGTGAACCGGCAGGGGTTAACTATGGCTACACCTTC.

The chain recombines TRBV28 with TRBJ2-7; the match to TRBD1 covers 7 bases. This CDR3 comprises 17 residues. Germline V gives CDR1 MDHEN, CDR2 SYDVKM. After removal of 2 bases from V and 6 bases from J, the junction contained 16 bases not matched to a gene. The CDR3 DNA reads as TGTGCCAGCAGTTTAATCCCCCCGGGACAGTCCTCAGGCGAGCAGTACTTC. Translation: CASSLIPPGQSSGEQYF. Full variable domain (rest looked up from reference TRBV28 and TRBJ2-7): DVKVTQSSRYLVKRTGEKVFLECVQDMDHENMFWYRQDPGLGLRLIYFSYDVKMKEKGDIPEGYSVSREKKERFSLILESASTNQTSMYLCASSLIPPGQSSGEQYFGPGTRLTVT.

The chain joins TRBV20-1 to TRBJ2-1; D perhaps matches TRBD1 (5 bases). CDR3 length equals 11 residues. Looked up from germline, CDR1 is DFQATT and CDR2 is SNEGSKA (reference sequence). V was cut by 3 bases and J by 15 bases, with 15 bases left in between. The CDR3 protein is CSASLDISRFF. The CDR3 DNA reads as TGCAGTGCTAGCCTGGACATTAGTCGGTTCTTC.

This chain joins TRBV19 and TRBJ1-2; perhaps TRBD1 as D (6 bases). Germline V gene data show CDR1 as LNHDA and CDR2 as SQIVND (reference sequence). Trimming cost V 5 bases and J 3 bases, with 16 bases left between them. There are 15 residues in the CDR3. CDR3 nucleotides: TGTGCCAGTAGTCCGGCTCCACAGGGCGACTATGGCTACACCTTC. Encoded protein: CASSPAPQGDYGYTF.

V is TRBV4-3 and J is TRBJ2-7; 10 positions agree with TRBD1. CDR3 length: 15 amino acids. With 0 bases clipped from V and 3 bases from J, the junction kept 2 bases outside the gene matches. Germline V gene sequence: CDR1 LGHNA, CDR2 YSLEER. The CDR3 spells CASSQDGTGVYEQYF. The CDR3 coding sequence is TGCGCCAGCAGCCAAGACGGGACAGGGGTCTACGAGCAGTACTTC.

The chain combines TRBV28 with TRBJ2-7; 7 nucleotides match TRBD1. The CDR3 length is 11 residues. Germline V lookup: CDR1 MDHEN, CDR2 SYDVKM. Trimming removed 3 bases from V and 13 bases from J; junction bases left unmatched: 6. The CDR3 bases are TGTGCCAGCAGTTTCCTTCGGGACAGCTACTTC. Protein product: CASSFLRDSYF.

The CDR3 nucleotides are TGCAGCGTTGAAGATCGCTCAGAGGCGCAGTTCTTC. Protein: CSVEDRSEAQFF. The chain uses TRBV29-1 and TRBJ2-1, with no clear D. Trimming left V 0 bases short and J 12 bases short, with 12 bases between. Germline V lookup: CDR1 SQVTM, CDR2 ANQGSEA. The CDR3 is 12 amino acids.

The chain links TRBV27 to TRBJ2-1; D perhaps matches TRBD2 (6 bases). This CDR3 comprises 15 residues. CDR1 and CDR2 (germline): MNHEY, SMNVEV (reference sequence). Trimming removed 6 bases from V and 8 bases from J, with 20 bases in between. The CDR3 nucleotides read TGTGCCAGCAGGGCGGGACGGAGGACTTGGTATGAGCAGTTCTTC. Translation gives CASRAGRRTWYEQFF.